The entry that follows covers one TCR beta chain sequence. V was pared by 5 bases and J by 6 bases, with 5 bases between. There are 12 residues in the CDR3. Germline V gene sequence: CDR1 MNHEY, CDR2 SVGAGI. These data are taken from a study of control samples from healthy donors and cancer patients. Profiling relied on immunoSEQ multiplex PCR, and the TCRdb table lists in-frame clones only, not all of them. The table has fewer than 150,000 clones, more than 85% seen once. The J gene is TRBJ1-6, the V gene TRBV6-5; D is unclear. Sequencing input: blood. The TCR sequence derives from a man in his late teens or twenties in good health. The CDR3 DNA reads TGTGCCAGCAGTATCAGTAATTCACCCCTCCACTTT. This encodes CASSISNSPLHF.